This T cell receptor beta chain was obtained from a study of blood T cell repertoires in COVID-19. For the study at large: PBMCs, B-cell-depleted T cells, or T cells provided the cDNA or gDNA that made up the material.

TCRdb's copy holds only in-frame clones and misses some; the assay was immunoSEQ multiplex PCR. Found here are about 240,000 clones, about 80% of them singletons; the top ten hold about 9.5%. In germline, CDR1 is GTSNPN, CDR2 SVGIG (reference sequence). CDR3 length: 15 residues. Trimming took 0 bases from V and 4 from J, leaving 13 bases between them. Sequencing was performed on peripheral blood. The sequence was obtained from an elderly woman with acute or convalescent COVID-19. The chain joins TRBV30 to TRBJ1-3; possibly TRBD1 for D (5 bases). The CDR3 bases are TGTGCCTGGAGTGTAGACCAGGGAACAGGAAACACCATATATTTT. Encoded protein: CAWSVDQGTGNTIYF.